This is a list of T cell receptor beta chains from one sample in a study of Graves' ophthalmopathy and Graves' hyperthyroidism. MiXCR, run by TCRdb on the multiplex PCR reads, gives a single entry per CDR3 protein. The sample has some 350,000 distinct CDR3 sequences; about a sixth are singletons. The sequenced sample consisted of peripheral blood. The receptors derive from an adult woman with stable Graves' hyperthyroidism. The CDR3 runs from the conserved cysteine through the conserved F or W. The D gene is left open where the match is weak. Size values are once, few and many counts, or a class for expanded clones, and some rows have none.

j_call clone_size d_call v_call cdr3_nt cdr3_aa
TRBJ1-5 many - TRBV28 TGTGCCAGCCTGAAGGGTCCGGGCCAGCCCCAGCATTTT CASLKGPGQPQHF
TRBJ2-7 many - TRBV5-5 TGTGCCAGCAGCTTCGAGGGCAGGCCGTACGAGCAGTACTTC CASSFEGRPYEQYF
TRBJ2-5 many - TRBV11-2 TGTGCCAGCAGCCCCTTGGGGGGCTTCCAAGAGACCCAGTACTTC CASSPLGGFQETQYF
TRBJ1-1 many - TRBV6-2/TRBV6-3 TGTGCCAGCAGTTACGGATTCATTACTGAAGCTTTCTTT CASSYGFITEAFF
TRBJ1-1 many TRBD1 TRBV12-3/TRBV12-4 TGTGCCAGCAGACCCGGGACAGGTGGCAGGCCTGAAGCTTTCTTT CASRPGTGGRPEAFF
TRBJ2-7 many TRBD2 TRBV25-1 TGTGCCAGCAGGGGGGGTAGCGGGATTAGCTCCTACGAGCAGTACTTC CASRGGSGISSYEQYF
TRBJ1-1 many - TRBV28 TGTGCCAGCAGTTTGGGGCGTACGTACACTGAAGCTTTCTTT CASSLGRTYTEAFF
TRBJ2-7 many - TRBV20-1 TGCAGTGCTTTCGGACAGTTATACGAGCAGTACTTC CSAFGQLYEQYF
TRBJ2-5 many TRBD2 TRBV4-1 TGCGCCAGCAGCCGGGGACTAGCGGAACAAGAGACCCAGTACTTC CASSRGLAEQETQYF
TRBJ2-7 many - TRBV12-5 TGTGCTAGTGGTTTCAACAGGTACGAGCAGTACTTC CASGFNRYEQYF
TRBJ2-7 - TRBD2 TRBV27 TGTGCCAGCAGTTTATCGGGGACTAGCGGGAGGATGATAAGCGAGCAGTACTTC CASSLSGTSGRMISEQYF
TRBJ2-5 few TRBD2 TRBV20-1 TGCAGTGCCCTAATTCCGGGACTAGCGGGCGGTTGGGAGACCCAGTACTTC CSALIPGLAGGWETQYF
TRBJ2-5 many - TRBV19 TGTGCCAGTAGTAATACAGGGCGAGAGACCCAGTACTTC CASSNTGRETQYF
TRBJ2-7 many - TRBV12-3/TRBV12-4 TGTGCCAGCTCTGTCAGGGACTTAGGAGAGCAGTACTTC CASSVRDLGEQYF
TRBJ1-5 many TRBD1 TRBV10-3 TGTGCCATCAGTGAAACCGAATCCGGGACAGGGAATCAGCCCCAGCATTTT CAISETESGTGNQPQHF
TRBJ1-2 many - TRBV7-8 TGTGCCAGCAGCTTAGACGGGTTGGATGGCTACACCTTC CASSLDGLDGYTF
TRBJ1-1 - - TRBV20-1 TGCAGTGCTAGGAAGAGGACTGAAGCTTTCTTT CSARKRTEAFF
TRBJ1-2 many - TRBV7-8 TGTGCCAGCAGCTTATTAGCGACTTCTAACTATGGCTGCACCTTC CASSLLATSNYGCTF
TRBJ2-7 many TRBD2 TRBV6-1 TGTGCCAGCAGGGGACTAGCGTTCGACGAGCAGTACTTC CASRGLAFDEQYF
TRBJ1-2 many - TRBV20-1 TGCAGTGCAATAGACGGGGTGGGCGGCTACACCTTC CSAIDGVGGYTF
TRBJ1-6 many - TRBV29-1 TGCAGCGTGGCGGTAACAGGTGGGGGTTCACCCCTCCACTTT CSVAVTGGGSPLHF
TRBJ2-7 many - TRBV20-1 TGCAGTGCTATATCTAGGGACGTCGGCGAGCAGTACTTC CSAISRDVGEQYF
TRBJ1-1 few - TRBV3-1 TGTGCCAGCAGCCAAGATCCCTTAATTTTCTTT CASSQDPLIFF
TRBJ1-1 once - TRBV12-3/TRBV12-4 TGTGCCAGCAGTTTGGTCGAGCGGGCGGCTTTCTTT CASSLVERAAFF
TRBJ1-3 many - TRBV6-1 TGTGCCAGCAGCAAGTGGGGAGACACCATATATTTT CASSKWGDTIYF
TRBJ2-7 many - TRBV6-1 TGTGCCAGCAGACAGGAATACGAGCAGTACTTC CASRQEYEQYF
TRBJ2-2 many TRBD1 TRBV30 TGTGCCTCGGGACAGGGGGTCGGGGAGCTGTTTTTT CASGQGVGELFF
TRBJ2-5 many - TRBV7-2 TGTGCCAGCAGCAAGCCCCCTGTTTCAGAGACCCAGTACTTC CASSKPPVSETQYF
TRBJ1-6 many TRBD1 TRBV6-1 TGTGCCGGCGGACAGGGCGATTCACCCCTCCACTTT CAGGQGDSPLHF
TRBJ1-1 many - TRBV30 TGTGCCTGGAGTGCTTCACAGGGACCGGAAGAAGCTTTCTTT CAWSASQGPEEAFF
TRBJ1-5 many TRBD1 TRBV27 TGTGCCAGCAGCCCCGGGACAGGGGACCAGCATTTT CASSPGTGDQHF
TRBJ2-7 many - TRBV11-2 TGTGCCAGCAGCTTAAATGACCGTAACCCAAAGGACTTC CASSLNDRNPKDF
TRBJ2-7 many TRBD2 TRBV20-1 TGCAGTGCTAGAGATATACTAGCGGGAACCTACGAGCAGTACTTC CSARDILAGTYEQYF
TRBJ2-7 many TRBD2 TRBV28 TGTGCCACCCGATCACAAGCGGGAGTCTACGAGCAGTACTTC CATRSQAGVYEQYF
TRBJ2-4 many - TRBV7-2 TGTGCCAGCAGCTTAGAGGGACCAATAGCCAAAAACATTCAGTACTTC CASSLEGPIAKNIQYF
TRBJ2-7 many - TRBV7-2 TGTGCCAGCAGCTCTAGAGGTTGGGGGGAGCAGTACTTC CASSSRGWGEQYF
TRBJ1-1 many - TRBV12-3/TRBV12-4 TGTGCCAGCAGTTTAGCGAGGGGTAAAAAGTACGGGACGAAGACTGAAGCTTTCTTT CASSLARGKKYGTKTEAFF
TRBJ1-2 many - TRBV30 TGTGCCTGGAGTGTACGGGGGGCTCGTGGCTACACCTTC CAWSVRGARGYTF
TRBJ2-5 few - TRBV6-5 TGTGCCAGCAGTTTCGGGGTGAACGGCCAAGAGACCAAGTACTTC CASSFGVNGQETKYF
TRBJ2-7 many - TRBV20-1 TGCAGTGCAAAGAGGACAGGGAGGGACTACGAGCAGTACTTC CSAKRTGRDYEQYF
TRBJ2-4 - TRBD1 TRBV5-1 TGCGCCAGCAGCTTGGCGGACAGGGTTGGTGGAAACATTAAGTACTTC CASSLADRVGGNIKYF
TRBJ2-7 many - TRBV12-3/TRBV12-4 TGTGCCAGCAGTTTGCGCGGGTGGGCGGGCGAGCAGTACTTC CASSLRGWAGEQYF
TRBJ2-5 - TRBD2 TRBV6-2/TRBV6-3 TGTGCCAGTGGGGAGGGCCAAGAGACCCAGTACTTC CASGEGQETQYF
TRBJ2-7 few - TRBV18 TGTGCCAGCTCACCAGGTGTTAGGGAGCGCGAGCAGTACTTC CASSPGVREREQYF
TRBJ1-5 - - TRBV5-1 TGCGCCAGCAGCTCCGACAGAAATCAGCCCCAGCATTTT CASSSDRNQPQHF
TRBJ1-1 - - TRBV7-2 TGTGCCAGCAGCCGGACGGTTGACACTGAAGCTTTCTTT CASSRTVDTEAFF
TRBJ2-7 many - TRBV5-1 TGTGCCAGCAGCTTAGAAGGCGAGCAGTACTTC CASSLEGEQYF
TRBJ2-7 few - TRBV5-1 TGCGCCAGCAGCTTAGAGGTCGTGCAGACCTCCTACGAGCAGTACTTC CASSLEVVQTSYEQYF
TRBJ2-7 many - TRBV27 TGTGCCAGCAGATCTCAACAGGAACCGTACGAGCAGTACTTC CASRSQQEPYEQYF
TRBJ2-5 many TRBD1 TRBV29-1 TGCAGCGTTGGGTCGGACAGGGGAATATACCAAGAGACCCAGTACTTC CSVGSDRGIYQETQYF